This entry features one T cell receptor beta chain sequence. The CDR3 spans 16 residues. V shed 4 bases and J shed 4 bases, with 19 bases lying between them. CDR1 is SGHAT and CDR2 is FQNNGV in the germline V gene. The source of the sample is a study of blood T cell repertoires in COVID-19. Study background: Italy, Spain and the United States were the sources of the convalescent and acute COVID-19 samples.

The data were produced by immunoSEQ multiplex PCR, yet TCRdb's version contains in-frame clones alone and is incomplete. The table has 200,000 to 250,000 clones, roughly 85% seen once. This receptor was obtained from a woman over 75 with acute or convalescent COVID-19. The rearrangement uses TRBV11-2 and TRBJ1-2; TRBD1 might be the D (6 bases). The sequenced material came from peripheral blood. This CDR3 is CASSSIRYTGTYGYTF. The CDR3 DNA is TGTGCCAGCAGCTCAATACGCTACACAGGGACCTATGGCTACACCTTC.